This T cell receptor beta chain was sequenced for a study of cytotoxic CD8 clonotypes in ibrutinib-treated CLL. Study summary: Outcomes included some 25 partial and 2 complete responses; after median roughly 71 months, roughly 15 stayed remitted and 12 progressed. Study observations and caveats: Under therapy, public clonotypes either contracted or stayed stable, and they were uncommon.

Germline lookup yields CDR1 MNHEY and CDR2 SVGAGI. Trimming removed 2 bases from V and 3 bases from J; junction bases left unmatched: 6. This CDR3 has 15 residues. Depths of 1 in 200,000 to 1 in 1 million T cells were the sequencing target. Repertoires were generated with immunoSEQ multiplex PCR, while TCRdb's copy carries only in-frame clones and drops some. The sample lists about 86,000 clones; around 84% were seen once. On this clone: Its antigen is unidentified.

Specimen: PBMCs, collected before ibrutinib treatment. This chain links TRBV6-5 with TRBJ2-7, with 8 bases that match TRBD2. The source is a human donor with chronic lymphocytic leukemia. The CDR3 is CASSYGTSGYYEQYF. CDR3 DNA sequence: TGTGCCAGCAGTTACGGCACTAGCGGATACTACGAGCAGTACTTC.